The present entry profiles one TCR beta chain with its context. The antigen is undetermined. The CDR3 is 15 residues long. V lost 7 bases and J lost 6, with 22 bases in between. CDR1 and CDR2 (germline): MNHNY, SVGAGI (reference sequence). This sample is part of a study of T cell responses to AZD1222 COVID-19 vaccine. TCRdb keeps only in-frame clones here, not all; method: immunoSEQ multiplex PCR. The sample lists approximately 99,000 clones; around 83% were seen once. Study results and limitations: Variant regions that are unmutated are reportedly the target of nearly half of spike-specific TCRs. The breadth and depth of Spike-specific TCRs increased once two AZD1222 doses had been given. It was only after the peak T cell response that any repertoires were sampled. White British people made up most donors, females outnumbered males, and clonal diversity was possibly underestimated.

This TCR was recovered from an adult in good health. This chain uses TRBV6-6 with TRBJ2-7, with D perhaps TRBD2 (5 bases). Specimen: peripheral blood, collected on day 0 of AZD1222 vaccination. DNA of the CDR3: TGTGCCAGCACCACCCCTTCGGACCGGGATGGCGAGCAGTACTTC. Translated: CASTTPSDRDGEQYF.